The clone carrying this TCR beta chain was recorded once. The antigen is undetermined. The data derive from a study of T cells in localized non-small cell lung cancer. Generated by immunoSEQ multiplex PCR, the TCRdb table keeps only in-frame clones and is missing some. The table lists about 53,000 clones, roughly 84% of them singletons. Study observations and caveats: Greater blood T cell density accompanied longer overall survival. Multi-region tumor sequencing was not done, so intratumor heterogeneity could not be excluded.

Losses at the gene ends were 7 bases for V and 4 bases for J; bases not matched to a gene: 7. The CDR3 is 15 amino acids. Germline-derived CDR1 and CDR2 are MNHNS and SASEGT. The gene calls are TRBV6-1 and TRBJ1-6; 7 bases map to TRBD1. This TCR came from a man aged 40-75 years with stage III lung adenocarcinoma. Sequenced here: peripheral blood mononuclear cells, sampled before any cancer treatment. The CDR3 spells CASTGGGQYNSPLHF. The CDR3 bases are TGTGCCAGCACGGGCGGGGGACAGTATAATTCACCCCTCCACTTT.